These 12 T cell receptor beta chains were all obtained from the same sample, sequenced in a study of CD8 T cells in ankylosing spondylitis. Study-level results: Ankylosing spondylitis blood appeared to carry a characteristic TCR beta motif of roughly 8 highly homologous variants.

MiXCR, applied by TCRdb to the 5' RACE reads, yields one record per CDR3 protein. The table has roughly 700,000 distinct CDR3 sequences, around a fifth seen once. Their target antigens are unknown. The sample taken for sequencing was blood, either unsorted or a sorted T cell fraction (not recorded which). These receptor sequences come from a male donor with ankylosing spondylitis.

V and J are TRBV3-1 and TRBJ2-7, with no clear D. V lost 6 bases to trimming and J lost 12 bases, with 30 bases between them. Germline-derived CDR1 and CDR2 are LGHDT and YNNKEL (reference sequence). This CDR3 contains 16 residues. CDR3 nucleotides: TGTGCCAGCAGTCCCTCCTCGATCTACGAGCTCCAAAGCAGGTACTTC. This gives the protein CASSPSSIYELQSRYF.

There are many counts of this clonotype. The chain recombines TRBV29-1 with TRBJ1-1; D gene ambiguous. Germline CDR1 SQVTM, CDR2 ANQGSEA. The CDR3 consists of 10 residues. The CDR3 region is CSARNTEAFF. The CDR3 DNA is TGCAGTGCTAGAAACACTGAAGCTTTCTTT. Complete variable domain (other parts from reference TRBV29-1 and TRBJ1-1): SAVISQKPSRDICQRGTSLTIQCQVDSQVTMMFWYRQQPGQSLTLIATANQGSEATYESGFVIDKFPISRPNLTFSTLTVSNMSPEDSSIYLCSARNTEAFFGQGTRLTVV.

The J gene is TRBJ1-1, the V gene TRBV30; D perhaps matches TRBD1 (6 bases). Trimming left V 7 bases short and J 4 bases short, with 10 bases between. CDR1 is GTSNPN, CDR2 SVGIG, per germline (reference sequence). This CDR3 comprises 11 residues. DNA of the CDR3: TGTGCCTTCCTAGGGGGCACTGAAGCTTTCTTT. Its protein product is CAFLGGTEAFF.

The chain uses TRBV12-3 or TRBV12-4 and TRBJ1-2, with D hard to call. The CDR3 spans 15 residues. Trimming shortened V by 3 bases and J by 6 bases, and 17 bases separated the two germline ends. CDR3 DNA: TGTGCCAGCAGTTTGGGTGGGGAACCCGACGATGGCTACACCTTC. Protein product: CASSLGGEPDDGYTF.

This clonotype has a handful of counts. V is TRBV29-1 and J is TRBJ2-1; 14 bases line up with TRBD2. This CDR3 contains 17 residues. J lost 3 bases, V lost 2 bases, and 6 bases had no gene match. CDR1 SQVTM and CDR2 ANQGSEA come from the germline V gene. The CDR3 region is CSVERLAGGPIYNEQFF. DNA of the CDR3: TGCAGCGTTGAAAGACTAGCGGGGGGGCCGATCTACAATGAGCAGTTCTTC.

The gene calls are TRBV29-1 and TRBJ2-1; 7 bases fit TRBD2. There are 15 residues in the CDR3. With 8 bases clipped from V and 5 bases from J, the junction kept 15 bases outside the gene matches. Germline V lookup: CDR1 SQVTM, CDR2 ANQGSEA. CDR3 nucleotide sequence: TGCAGCATCCCTAGGGAGGGAGTCGGGAACAATGAGCAGTTCTTC. Its translation is CSIPREGVGNNEQFF.

The table lists this clonotype with a few counts. The V call is TRBV24-1, the J call TRBJ2-2; maybe TRBD2 (6 bases). Germline V gene lookup returns CDR1 KGHDR and CDR2 SFDVKD. The V end was cut by 4 bases, the J end by 5 bases, with 10 bases between. The CDR3 consists of 14 residues. This CDR3 reads CATSDPGGTGELFF. For the CDR3, the DNA is TGTGCCACCAGTGACCCTGGGGGGACCGGGGAGCTGTTTTTT.

The V gene is TRBV12-3 or TRBV12-4, the J gene TRBJ2-1; 7 nucleotides align to TRBD1. This CDR3 has 15 amino acids. J was trimmed by 6 bases and V by 5 bases; bases with no gene match: 10. The CDR3 DNA reads TGTGCCAGCAGTCTCATTACCGGACAGGTCAATGAGCAGTTCTTC. It encodes CASSLITGQVNEQFF.

This chain joins TRBV7-9 and TRBJ2-3; a weak D match, TRBD2 (6 bases). The CDR3 is 17 amino acids. Germline V gene sequence: CDR1 SEHNR, CDR2 FQNEAQ (reference sequence). Trimming took 0 bases from V and 3 from J, leaving 16 bases between them. Written as DNA, the CDR3 is TGTGCCAGCAGCTTAGCGGGGCGGGGCCCCTTAACAGATACGCAGTATTTT. Translating gives CASSLAGRGPLTDTQYF. Full variable domain (rest looked up from reference TRBV7-9 and TRBJ2-3): DTGVSQNPRHKITKRGQNVTFRCDPISEHNRLYWYRQTLGQGPEFLTYFQNEAQLEKSRLLSDRFSAERPKGSFSTLEIQRTEQGDSAMYLCASSLAGRGPLTDTQYFGPGTRLTVL.

In its sample, this clonotype was seen a few times. This chain uses TRBV30 with TRBJ2-1, with 7 nucleotides matching TRBD2. Losses at the gene ends were 2 bases for V and 4 bases for J; bases not matched to a gene: 5. CDR3 size: 14 residues. CDR1 and CDR2 (germline): GTSNPN, SVGIG (reference sequence). The CDR3 sequence: CAWSLGGNYNEQFF. The CDR3 DNA reads TGTGCCTGGAGTCTGGGGGGGAATTACAATGAGCAGTTCTTC.

This sequence joins TRBV4-1 and TRBJ2-2; a weak D match, TRBD2 (7 bases). The CDR3 covers 15 residues. Germline CDR1 MGHRA, CDR2 YSYEKL. Between the trimmed V and J ends, which lost 4 bases and 6 bases, there was a span of 15 bases. In nucleotides, the CDR3 is TGCGCCAGCAGCCGACCAAAAGGGGGGGCCGGGGAGCTGTTTTTT. This sequence encodes CASSRPKGGAGELFF.

This clonotype was seen a few times. The chain has TRBV11-1 and TRBJ1-3; D gene ambiguous. The germline V gene encodes CDR1 SGHAT and CDR2 FQDESV (reference sequence). The length of the CDR3 is 18 residues. V was clipped by 1 base and J by 0 bases, with 16 bases between them. The CDR3 coding sequence is TGTGCCAGCAGCTTAGTTCGTGGCGACGACCCCTCTGGAAACACCATATATTTT. Encoded protein: CASSLVRGDDPSGNTIYF.